Shown below are 24 T cell receptor beta chains from a single sample sequenced in a study of cytomegalovirus exposure and HLA in healthy donors. Primers: 60 Vbeta forward and 13 Jbeta reverse. Data came from immunoSEQ multiplex PCR; TCRdb stores just in-frame clones and leaves some out. The table has about 240,000 clones, 82% seen once. What was sequenced was PBMCs. These receptors originate from a woman in her 40s in good health and CMV-seropositive.

J is TRBJ1-3 and V is TRBV5-1; D possibly corresponds to TRBD1 (5 bases). Germline V gene data show CDR1 as SGHRS and CDR2 as YFSETQ. This CDR3 spans 16 amino acids. V was cut by 7 bases and J by 4 bases, with 21 bases left in between. The CDR3 spells CASALGWGEVGNTIYF. Written as DNA, the CDR3 is TGCGCCAGCGCTCTCGGCTGGGGGGAGGTCGGAAACACCATATATTTT.

J is TRBJ2-7 and V is TRBV11-2, with TRBD2 identical over 7 bases. This CDR3 is 15 amino acids long. J lost 3 bases, V lost 1 base, and 6 bases had no gene match. The germline gives CDR1 SGHAT, CDR2 FQNNGV. CDR3 nucleotides: TGTGCCAGCAGCTTAGGGCTAGCGGAGATCTACGAGCAGTACTTC. This translates into CASSLGLAEIYEQYF.

The CDR3 loop reads CASSQTPARTEAFF. CDR3 bases: TGTGCCAGCTCACAGACTCCGGCGAGGACTGAAGCTTTCTTT. The chain carries TRBV18 and TRBJ1-1; D unclear. The V end lost 4 bases, the J end lost 5 bases, and 14 bases lay between the germline ends. The CDR3 sequence is 14 residues long. Germline CDR1 is KGHSH and CDR2 is LQKENI. The variable domain in full, with the rest retrieved from reference TRBV18 and TRBJ1-1, is NAGVMQNPRHLVRRRGQEARLRCSPMKGHSHVYWYRQLPEEGLKFMVYLQKENIIDESGMPKERFSAEFPKEGPSILRIQQVVRGDSAAYFCASSQTPARTEAFFGQGTRLTVV.

DNA of the CDR3: TGTGCCAGCAGCGTAGGGGGTAGCGGTTTCTACGAGCAGTACTTC. This sequence encodes CASSVGGSGFYEQYF. The V call is TRBV9, the J call TRBJ2-7; possibly TRBD2 for D (6 bases). Trimming left V 0 bases short and J 3 bases short, with 13 bases between. This CDR3 is 15 amino acids long. Germline loops: CDR1 SGDLS, CDR2 YYNGEE.

This clone has just a few counts. The chain combines TRBV4-3 with TRBJ1-5, with a tentative D call TRBD1 (5 bases). V lost 4 bases, J lost 1 base, and 8 bases lay in between. CDR3 size: 14 residues. Germline CDR1 is LGHNA and CDR2 is YSLEER. The CDR3 DNA sequence: TGCGCCAGCAGCCCTCAGGGAAGCAATCAGCCCCAGCATTTT. This encodes CASSPQGSNQPQHF.

This sequence joins TRBV6-5 and TRBJ1-1; a weak D match, TRBD1 (5 bases). CDR3 length: 12 residues. The germline V gene encodes CDR1 MNHEY and CDR2 SVGAGI. The V end lost 6 bases, the J end lost 5 bases, and 10 bases lay between the germline ends. CDR3 sequence (DNA): TGTGCCAGCAGACAAGGGGTAACTGAAGCTTTCTTT. Its translation: CASRQGVTEAFF.

The gene calls are TRBV4-2 and TRBJ2-1; D not certain. From germline, CDR1 is LGHNA and CDR2 YNFKEQ. The CDR3 contains 15 residues. Trimming left V 0 bases short and J 1 base short, with 7 bases between. CDR3 residues: CASSQEVESYNEQFF. In DNA form, the CDR3 reads TGTGCCAGCAGCCAAGAGGTAGAGTCCTACAATGAGCAGTTCTTC.

The V gene is TRBV2, the J gene TRBJ2-2, with TRBD2 identical over 14 bases. V lost 6 bases, J lost 8 bases, and 2 bases stayed unmatched. Germline-derived CDR1 and CDR2 are SNHLY and FYNNEI. This CDR3 region has 14 residues. DNA for the CDR3: TGTGCCAGCAGGTGGACTAGCGGGAGGGGGGAGCTGTTTTTT. It encodes CASRWTSGRGELFF. Complete variable domain (other parts from reference TRBV2 and TRBJ2-2): EPEVTQTPSHQVTQMGQEVILRCVPISNHLYFYWYRQILGQKVEFLVSFYNNEISEKSEIFDDQFSVERPDGSNFTLKIRSTKLEDSAMYFCASRWTSGRGELFFGEGSRLTVL.

A word on this clone: The identical CDR3 is also encoded by other nucleotide sequences in the sample. The chain carries TRBV6-5 and TRBJ1-2; TRBD1 matches at 8 bases. This CDR3 is 13 amino acids long. Germline V gene sequence: CDR1 MNHEY, CDR2 SVGAGI. Unmatched junction bases numbered 4, after V lost 2 bases and J lost 8 bases. The CDR3, as DNA: TGTGCCAGCAGTTACGACAGGGGCAGGGGCTACACCTTC. This sequence encodes CASSYDRGRGYTF.

The rearrangement joins TRBV7-9 to TRBJ2-1, with 10 bases fitting TRBD1. Unmatched junction bases numbered 11, after V lost 4 bases and J lost 8 bases. Germline lookup yields CDR1 SEHNR and CDR2 FQNEAQ (reference sequence). The CDR3 is made up of 16 amino acids. The CDR3 reads CASSSLSGTGEHEQFF. CDR3 nucleotides: TGTGCCAGCAGCTCACTGAGTGGGACAGGGGAACATGAGCAGTTCTTC. The full variable domain, with the rest looked up from reference TRBV7-9 and TRBJ2-1, is DTGVSQNPRHKITKRGQNVTFRCDPISEHNRLYWYRQTLGQGPEFLTYFQNEAQLEKSRLLSDRFSAERPKGSFSTLEIQRTEQGDSAMYLCASSSLSGTGEHEQFFGPGTRLTVL.

The rearrangement joins TRBV10-3 to TRBJ1-5; 8 bases are shared with TRBD1. The CDR3 is made up of 16 amino acids. The V gene's germline CDR1 is ENHRY and CDR2 SYGVKD. V was clipped by 4 bases and J by 0 bases; unmatched bases: 5. CDR3 nucleotides: TGTGCCATCAGTGGTACAGGGGGACATAGCAATCAGCCCCAGCATTTT. Its translation: CAISGTGGHSNQPQHF.

This clone was seen more than once but under ten times. This chain connects TRBV6-4 to TRBJ2-1; possible D gene TRBD2, 6 bases. This CDR3 comprises 15 residues. CDR1 and CDR2 (germline): MRHNA, SNTAGT. The germline V and J ends were trimmed by 6 bases and 7 bases, with 19 bases remaining between them. The CDR3 sequence: CASSPSRDSPNEQFF. The CDR3 DNA is TGTGCCAGCAGCCCGTCGCGGGACTCTCCTAATGAGCAGTTCTTC.

CDR3 DNA: TGTGCCAGCAGCCTTCTGGGACAGGGGGCGCAAGGGGCCAACGTCCTGACTTTC. Protein product: CASSLLGQGAQGANVLTF. The chain employs TRBV7-3 and TRBJ2-6, with 12 positions matching TRBD1. Germline V gene sequence: CDR1 SGHTA, CDR2 FQGTGA. The CDR3 is 18 amino acids. The junction had 9 bases not matched to a gene; V was cut back by 5 bases and J by 4 bases.

The CDR3 DNA follows: TGTGCCAGCAGACGGGAGACTAGTTCAGATACGCAGTATTTT. This codes for CASRRETSSDTQYF. V usage is TRBV27 and J usage is TRBJ2-3, with D possibly matching TRBD2 (6 bases). The CDR3 consists of 14 residues. From germline, CDR1 is MNHEY and CDR2 SMNVEV (reference sequence). The V gene lost 6 bases and the J gene lost 4 bases, with 14 bases spanning the gap.

This chain links TRBV27 with TRBJ1-2; 7 nucleotides agree with TRBD1. The germline gives CDR1 MNHEY, CDR2 SMNVEV (reference sequence). The V and J ends lost 4 bases and 0 bases, in that order; junction bases with no gene match: 11. CDR3 length: 17 amino acids. The CDR3 bases are TGTGCCAGCAGTTCGAGGGACAGCAAATCCGCTAACTATGGCTACACCTTC. It translates to CASSSRDSKSANYGYTF.

The chain carries TRBV5-1 and TRBJ1-1; TRBD1 is a possible D gene (5 bases). The CDR3 spans 14 residues. CDR1 is SGHRS and CDR2 is YFSETQ in the germline V gene. Trimming removed 3 bases from V and 1 base from J, with 10 bases in between. The CDR3 loop is CASSWTTRNTEAFF. The CDR3 nucleotides read TGCGCCAGCAGCTGGACAACCAGGAACACTGAAGCTTTCTTT.

V and J are TRBV6-5 and TRBJ2-3; TRBD2 agrees at 7 bases. From germline, CDR1 is MNHEY and CDR2 SVGAGI. V trimming: 8 bases; J trimming: 2 bases; junction bases outside the gene matches: 7. This CDR3 comprises 14 residues. CDR3 DNA sequence: TGTGCCAGCGGGAGGGGCAGGGCCACAGATACGCAGTATTTT. Its protein is CASGRGRATDTQYF.

This chain uses TRBV25-1 with TRBJ1-1; D is possibly TRBD1 (5 bases). Germline assignment: CDR1 MGHDK and CDR2 SYGVNS. This CDR3 is 14 amino acids long. Trimming took off 4 bases at V and 4 bases at J, with 13 bases between the two ends. DNA of the CDR3: TGTGCCAGCAGTGCCCCGGGGGGGGGCACTGAAGCTTTCTTT. Its protein product is CASSAPGGGTEAFF.

V is TRBV7-9 and J is TRBJ2-3; 10 bases fit TRBD1. The J segment lost 4 bases and the V segment lost 5 bases, leaving 3 bases of the junction unmatched. There are 14 residues in the CDR3. Germline-derived CDR1 and CDR2 are SEHNR and FQNEAQ (reference sequence). The CDR3 is CASSKDRGADTQYF. CDR3 DNA: TGTGCCAGCAGCAAGGACAGGGGGGCAGATACGCAGTATTTT.

V and J are TRBV2 and TRBJ2-7; D is perhaps TRBD1 (6 bases). Per germline, CDR1 SNHLY and CDR2 FYNNEI. V was cut by 4 bases and J by 3 bases, with 13 bases left in between. CDR3 length: 14 residues. The CDR3 here is CASSAAGARYEQYF. The CDR3 nucleotides are TGTGCCAGCAGTGCGGCAGGGGCGCGCTACGAGCAGTACTTC. Combining the CDR3 with reference TRBV2 and TRBJ2-7 gives the whole variable domain EPEVTQTPSHQVTQMGQEVILRCVPISNHLYFYWYRQILGQKVEFLVSFYNNEISEKSEIFDDQFSVERPDGSNFTLKIRSTKLEDSAMYFCASSAAGARYEQYFGPGTRLTVT.

J is TRBJ1-2 and V is TRBV30, with D tentatively TRBD1 (5 bases). The CDR3 has 15 amino acids. V dropped 0 bases and J dropped 7 bases, with 18 bases sitting between them. Germline V gene data show CDR1 as GTSNPN and CDR2 as SVGIG (reference sequence). CDR3 loop: CAWSVSEGALVGYTF. The DNA of the CDR3 is TGTGCCTGGAGTGTATCGGAAGGGGCTTTGGTTGGCTACACCTTC.

This rearrangement joins TRBV29-1 to TRBJ2-1, with 14 bases fitting TRBD2. Germline CDR1 is SQVTM and CDR2 is ANQGSEA. CDR3 length: 13 residues. The V gene end was trimmed by 7 bases and the J gene end by 6 bases; junction bases not matched to a gene: 2. This chain's CDR3 is CSAGTSGSNEQFF. CDR3 nucleotides: TGCAGCGCGGGGACTAGCGGGAGCAATGAGCAGTTCTTC.

This chain connects TRBV9 to TRBJ1-2; D gene unclear. Per germline, CDR1 SGDLS and CDR2 YYNGEE. The V and J ends lost 2 bases and 3 bases respectively, with 8 bases between them. The CDR3 is 13 amino acids. The CDR3 region is CASSVRGDYGYTF. CDR3 DNA sequence: TGTGCCAGCAGCGTCCGGGGAGACTATGGCTACACCTTC.

This chain uses TRBV9 with TRBJ2-1, with 10 bases identical to TRBD2. CDR1 is SGDLS and CDR2 is YYNGEE in the germline V gene. The CDR3 loop spans 15 amino acids. V shed 0 bases and J 8 bases; nucleotides not matched to a gene: 5. In nucleotides, the CDR3 is TGTGCCAGCAGCGTAGCTGAGCGGGGGGGGTATGAGCAGTTCTTC. It codes for CASSVAERGGYEQFF.